The 5 T cell receptor beta chains presented below share a single source sample, sequenced in a study of regulatory T cells in long-lasting Graves disease. As to time point: newly diagnosed GD, antithyroid drugs for less than 3 months. The TCR library was made from RNA extracted from PBMCs. For TCR beta, libraries came from iRepertoire HTBI primers and Arm-PCR of CDR3 regions. One entry per CDR3 protein, called by TCRdb with MiXCR from the multiplex PCR reads. The sample yields about 210,000 distinct CDR3 sequences, around a fifth seen once. These data are also associated with another study on T cells in Graves' hyperthyroidism and ophthalmopathy.

Sequences were derived from peripheral blood mononuclear cells (PBMCs), sampled at new diagnosis, from a patient treated with antithyroid drugs. All receptors come from a young woman with Graves disease.

This clonotype was recorded many times. The J gene is TRBJ1-5, the V gene TRBV20-1; 8 bases are shared with TRBD1. J gave up 7 bases and V 6 bases, and 14 bases lay outside the gene matches. The CDR3 is 15 amino acids. CDR1 and CDR2 (germline): DFQATT, SNEGSKA (reference sequence). CDR3 residues: CSAFDPDRAGQPQHF. CDR3 in DNA: TGCAGTGCCTTCGATCCGGACAGGGCGGGACAGCCCCAGCATTTT.

The chain joins TRBV30 to TRBJ2-1, with TRBD2 identical over 9 bases. V shed 4 bases and J 9 bases; nucleotides not matched to a gene: 10. The V gene's germline CDR1 is GTSNPN and CDR2 SVGIG (reference sequence). This CDR3 has 14 residues. CDR3 sequence reads: CAWNPAGGLSEQFF. CDR3 sequence (DNA): TGTGCCTGGAATCCTGCGGGGGGGTTGAGTGAGCAGTTCTTC. The full variable domain, completed using reference TRBV30 and TRBJ2-1, is SQTIHQWPATLVQPVGSPLSLECTVEGTSNPNLYWYRQAAGRGLQLLFYSVGIGQISSEVPQNLSASRPQDRQFILSSKKLLLSDSGFYLCAWNPAGGLSEQFFGPGTRLTVL.

Only a few counts were recorded for this clonotype. The chain couples TRBV15 to TRBJ2-1, with a tentative D call TRBD1 (6 bases). The germline V gene has CDR1 LNHNV and CDR2 YYDKDF (reference sequence). Between the trimmed V and J ends, which lost 2 bases and 4 bases, there was a span of 15 bases. The CDR3 runs to 16 residues. In DNA form, the CDR3 reads TGTGCCACCAGCAGAAGGGCAGGGGCATCATACAATGAGCAGTTCTTC. Translating gives CATSRRAGASYNEQFF.

In this sample, this clonotype turned up a few times. A clone one base away is much larger, so this may be a read error. The DNA for the CDR3 is TGCGCCAGCCAGGCGGGAGGGCCCAAAGAGACCCAGTACTTC. This codes for CASQAGGPKETQYF. This chain links TRBV5-1 with TRBJ2-5; 9 bases are a match to TRBD2. There are 14 residues in the CDR3. Germline V gives CDR1 SGHRS, CDR2 YFSETQ. V shed 7 bases and J 3 bases; nucleotides not matched to a gene: 7.

Many counts were recorded for this clonotype. The J gene is TRBJ1-1, the V gene TRBV19, with TRBD1 as a possible D gene (5 bases). V dropped 5 bases and J dropped 11 bases, with 12 bases sitting between them. Per the germline V gene, CDR1 is LNHDA and CDR2 is SQIVND (reference sequence). The CDR3 totals 11 residues. The CDR3 protein is CASSGGGKAFF. As DNA, the CDR3 is TGTGCCAGTAGTGGCGGGGGGAAGGCTTTCTTT. Based on the CDR3 plus reference TRBV19 and TRBJ1-1, the full variable domain is DGGITQSPKYLFRKEGQNVTLSCEQNLNHDAMYWYRQDPGQGLRLIYYSQIVNDFQKGDIAEGYSVSREKKESFPLTVTSAQKNPTAFYLCASSGGGKAFFGQGTRLTVV.